The 21 T cell receptor beta chains given below trace back to one sample, sequenced in a study of blood T cell repertoires in COVID-19. Profiled with immunoSEQ multiplex PCR; TCRdb holds only in-frame clones, not every one. The sample consists of 150,000 to 200,000 clones, around 84% of them appearing once. Specimen: peripheral blood. All receptors derive from a woman aged 70-85 years with COVID-19, enrolled during active disease.

The chain employs TRBV28 and TRBJ1-1; D is uncertain. This CDR3 has 11 amino acids. Germline V gene data show CDR1 as MDHEN and CDR2 as SYDVKM. V lost 7 bases, J lost 5 bases, and 8 bases lay in between. DNA of the CDR3: TGTGCCAGCATTCGGGTGACTGAAGCTTTCTTT. This encodes CASIRVTEAFF.

The V and J genes are TRBV6-5 and TRBJ1-2; D perhaps matches TRBD1 (6 bases). V lost 6 bases and J 4 bases, leaving 12 bases between the germline ends. Germline V gene data show CDR1 as MNHEY and CDR2 as SVGAGI. The CDR3 totals 13 residues. The CDR3 DNA reads as TGTGCCAGCAGGTCCGACAGGAGCTATGGCTACACCTTC. This sequence encodes CASRSDRSYGYTF.

The rearrangement links TRBV19 to TRBJ1-5, with TRBD1 as a possible D gene (5 bases). CDR3 length: 14 residues. CDR1 LNHDA and CDR2 SQIVND come from the germline V gene (reference sequence). Trimming took off 6 bases at V and 1 base at J, with 10 bases between the two ends. The CDR3 DNA is TGTGCCAGTAGGGGCGCAGGGAGCAATCAGCCCCAGCATTTT. Amino acid sequence: CASRGAGSNQPQHF.

The chain uses TRBV6-5 and TRBJ1-3; the D gene is possibly TRBD1 (5 bases). Trimming took off 2 bases at V and 0 bases at J, with 11 bases between the two ends. CDR3 length equals 16 residues. CDR1 is MNHEY, CDR2 SVGAGI, per germline. In nucleotides, the CDR3 is TGTGCCAGCAGTTACGACAGCAAGAGCTCTGGAAACACCATATATTTT. It is translated as CASSYDSKSSGNTIYF.

The chain combines TRBV4-1 with TRBJ2-1, with D perhaps matching TRBD2 (6 bases). The CDR3 covers 16 residues. CDR1 is MGHRA and CDR2 is YSYEKL in the germline V gene. The germline V and J ends were trimmed by 2 bases and 10 bases, with 21 bases remaining between them. The CDR3 nucleotides are TGCGCCAGCAGCCAAAAATTTGCGGGACTGTTCGGGGAGCAGTTCTTC. Protein sequence: CASSQKFAGLFGEQFF.

The rearrangement joins TRBV6-1 to TRBJ1-5; tentatively, D is TRBD1 (6 bases). Trimming removed 0 bases from V and 11 bases from J, with 35 bases in between. CDR1 is MNHNS, CDR2 SASEGT, per germline. CDR3 length: 21 residues. The CDR3 protein is CASSEAPQHQRTPLWGQAQHF. As DNA, the CDR3 is TGTGCCAGCAGTGAAGCCCCTCAACACCAGCGCACCCCACTGTGGGGGCAGGCCCAGCATTTT.

The rearrangement joins TRBV18 to TRBJ2-1, with D perhaps matching TRBD2 (5 bases). Per the germline V gene, CDR1 is KGHSH and CDR2 is LQKENI. Trimming left V 8 bases short and J 5 bases short, with 19 bases between. CDR3 length: 15 residues. The CDR3 DNA follows: TGTGCCAGCCTACCAGTGATAGCGCCTCACAATGAGCAGTTCTTC. Protein: CASLPVIAPHNEQFF.

The chain recombines TRBV27 with TRBJ1-2; maybe TRBD1 (6 bases). This CDR3 has 13 residues. Trimming left V 6 bases short and J 3 bases short, with 11 bases between. Germline CDR1 is MNHEY and CDR2 is SMNVEV (reference sequence). CDR3 sequence: CASRQTGDYGYTF. The CDR3, as DNA: TGTGCCAGCAGACAGACAGGAGACTATGGCTACACCTTC.

The chain combines TRBV18 with TRBJ2-1; no clear D. This CDR3 spans 16 amino acids. V lost 3 bases to trimming and J lost 0 bases, with 12 bases between them. CDR1 is KGHSH and CDR2 is LQKENI in the germline V gene. CDR3 in DNA: TGTGCCAGCTCACCTCGTACCAACACCTCCTACAATGAGCAGTTCTTC. As protein: CASSPRTNTSYNEQFF.

The CDR3 loop reads CASSSRLRGGNTEAFF. The CDR3 DNA reads as TGTGCCAGTAGTTCCCGGCTGAGGGGAGGGAACACTGAAGCTTTCTTT. This rearrangement joins TRBV19 to TRBJ1-1; D perhaps matches TRBD1 (5 bases). Trimming cost V 5 bases and J 1 base, with 17 bases left between them. The germline V gene has CDR1 LNHDA and CDR2 SQIVND (reference sequence). The CDR3 is 16 residues long.

This clone appeared a single time. V is TRBV6-5 and J is TRBJ2-2, with 9 bases that match TRBD1. This CDR3 has 13 amino acids. Germline assignment: CDR1 MNHEY and CDR2 SVGAGI. The trim removed 11 bases at V and 8 bases at J, leaving 9 bases unmatched. Written as DNA, the CDR3 is TGTGCCGGAGAAGACAGGGGGAGAGGGGAGCTGTTTTTT. Its translation: CAGEDRGRGELFF.

This chain joins TRBV5-1 and TRBJ1-1; no clear D gene. The CDR3 runs 14 residues. The ends were cut back, 3 bases at V and 3 bases at J, with 12 bases in the middle. Germline lookup yields CDR1 SGHRS and CDR2 YFSETQ. CDR3 protein: CASSSNRGDTEAFF. DNA of the CDR3: TGCGCCAGCAGCTCCAATCGGGGAGACACTGAAGCTTTCTTT.

The rearrangement links TRBV10-1 to TRBJ2-7, with TRBD1 matching 11 bases. CDR1 and CDR2 (germline): WNHNN, SYGVQD (reference sequence). This CDR3 contains 16 residues. V dropped 6 bases and J dropped 0; count of bases not matched to a gene: 7. CDR3 region: CASSFPDRGHSYEQYF. The CDR3 nucleotides read TGCGCCAGCAGCTTTCCGGACAGGGGGCACTCCTACGAGCAGTACTTC.

J is TRBJ1-2 and V is TRBV2; possibly TRBD1 for D (6 bases). The CDR3 length is 11 residues. Deletions cut 8 bases from V and 5 bases from J, with 9 bases between. Per the germline V gene, CDR1 is SNHLY and CDR2 is FYNNEI. The CDR3 DNA sequence: TGTGCCAGCCGGGACATTTATGGCTACACCTTC. This encodes CASRDIYGYTF.

The J gene is TRBJ2-1, the V gene TRBV5-8, with a tentative D call TRBD2 (6 bases). The CDR3 totals 13 residues. From germline, CDR1 is SGHTS and CDR2 YDEGEE. Trimming removed 1 base from V and 9 bases from J, with 11 bases in between. In DNA form, the CDR3 reads TGTGCCAGCAGCTTGTTTAGGCGGGGTGAGCAGTTCTTC. Amino acid sequence: CASSLFRRGEQFF.

The chain recombines TRBV10-1 with TRBJ1-1; D is undetermined. The CDR3 covers 15 residues. Germline V gene lookup returns CDR1 WNHNN and CDR2 SYGVQD (reference sequence). V lost 0 bases and J 4 bases, leaving 12 bases between the germline ends. The CDR3 here is CASSESIGSGTEAFF. Written as DNA, the CDR3 is TGCGCCAGCAGTGAGTCCATTGGCTCTGGCACTGAAGCTTTCTTT.

The chain combines TRBV14 with TRBJ2-5; 7 nucleotides agree with TRBD1. J lost 4 bases, V lost 0 bases, and 8 bases had no gene match. From germline, CDR1 is SGHDN and CDR2 FVKESK. This CDR3 is built from 16 residues. CDR3: CASSQDFRQGVETQYF. The CDR3 coding sequence is TGTGCCAGCAGCCAAGACTTTCGACAGGGAGTAGAGACCCAGTACTTC. Full variable domain (missing parts from reference TRBV14 and TRBJ2-5): EAGVTQFPSHSVIEKGQTVTLRCDPISGHDNLYWYRRVMGKEIKFLLHFVKESKQDESGMPNNRFLAERTGGTYSTLKVQPAELEDSGVYFCASSQDFRQGVETQYFGPGTRLLVL.

The chain recombines TRBV3-1 (or the pseudogene TRBV3-2) with TRBJ1-5; no clear D. In germline, CDR1 is LGHDT, CDR2 YNNKEL (reference sequence). The V end lost 3 bases, the J end lost 6 bases, and 9 bases lay between the germline ends. The CDR3 is made up of 13 amino acids. As DNA, the CDR3 is TGTGCCAGCAGCCAGTATTCGGGTCAGCCCCAGCATTTT. As protein: CASSQYSGQPQHF.

The rearrangement links TRBV7-3 to TRBJ1-1; 7 nucleotides match TRBD1. Germline CDR1 SGHTA, CDR2 FQGTGA. There are 13 residues in the CDR3. V shed 5 bases, J shed 1 base, and the junction held 1 base outside the gene matches. The CDR3 DNA sequence: TGTGCCAGCAGCCGACAGGGGAACACTGAAGCTTTCTTT. Protein product: CASSRQGNTEAFF. The whole variable domain, filled in from reference TRBV7-3 and TRBJ1-1, reads GAGVSQTPSNKVTEKGKYVELRCDPISGHTALYWYRQSLGQGPEFLIYFQGTGAADDSGLPNDRFFAVRPEGSVSTLKIQRTERGDSAVYLCASSRQGNTEAFFGQGTRLTVV.

The J gene is TRBJ1-3, the V gene TRBV9, with no clear D. Germline V gene sequence: CDR1 SGDLS, CDR2 YYNGEE. With 2 bases removed from V and 0 bases from J, the gap between germline ends came to 12 bases. The CDR3 is 16 amino acids. This CDR3 is CASSVGDVSSGNTIYF. The CDR3 DNA sequence: TGTGCCAGCAGCGTGGGCGACGTTTCCTCTGGAAACACCATATATTTT.

The V and J genes are TRBV6-2 or TRBV6-3 and TRBJ1-5; D remains ambiguous. The CDR3 runs 17 residues. Germline CDR1 is MNHEY and CDR2 is SVGEGT. V was clipped by 2 bases and J by 8 bases, with 22 bases between them. This chain's CDR3 is CASSYGRVAVPEEPQHF. As DNA, the CDR3 is TGTGCCAGCAGTTACGGTAGGGTTGCGGTCCCGGAGGAGCCCCAGCATTTT.